This entry is about one T cell receptor beta chain. What this receptor recognizes is not known. The record has no base qualities; no much larger clone is one base away. CDR1 and CDR2 are drawn from the germline V gene (reference sequence): SEHNR, FQNEAQ. The CDR3 goes from the cysteine to the phenylalanine over 9 residues. The only DNA kept is the CDR3, 27 bases in frame from the first base. The cohort was made up of hundreds of healthy bone marrow donors. All cohort members were sampled while nominally healthy, although unrecorded immune exposures were likely present. The donor was CMV seronegative and belonged to the group of 352 seronegative cohort members. A peripheral blood sample was provided by each donor, and peripheral blood mononuclear cells were used for TCR beta sequencing. Genomic DNA was extracted from the blood cell samples with the Qiagen DNeasy Blood Extraction Kit. The library was produced with the immunoSEQ multiplex PCR assay. For the multiplex PCR, a mixture combining 60 forward primers for TCR Vbeta segments and 13 reverse primers for TCR Jbeta segments was used. A multiplex PCR assay on genomic DNA amplified the CDR3 region of rearranged TCR beta genes. Amplified TCR beta libraries were sequenced as 87-base-pair reads on the Illumina HiSeq System. Per the authors' processing: A later analysis tallied 80 million to 95 million unique TCR beta chains across the 666 repertoires, and around 10 million of those chains were shared by two or more donors. Raw reads were error-corrected and collapsed into unique sequences by a nearest-neighbor algorithm in which closely related sequences were merged to remove PCR and sequencing errors. V, D and J gene segments were assigned by aligning CDR3 sequences to IMGT reference sequences. Each retained sequence needed at least a six-nucleotide match to both a V gene segment and a J gene segment. Rearrangements were called productive when the CDR3 lacked stop codons and stayed in frame with V and J; all others were non-productive. CDR3 was defined according to IMGT convention as the region running from the second conserved V-encoded cysteine to the conserved J-encoded phenylalanine. The earlier analysis of about 570 of the donors excluded any sequence lacking an unambiguous match to a single V gene segment. In an earlier analysis of 500 to 750 of the donors, V segments were called functional above 56.7% productive rearrangements and were called segregating when the between-donor standard deviation exceeded 5%. A statistical classification framework was developed to diagnose cytomegalovirus status using the catalog of TCR beta chain sequences. In a later analysis, V and J genes were assigned by comparing TCR nucleotide sequences against IMGT/GENE-DB human TR gene sequences. The TCRdist pipeline was used in a later analysis to assign CDR3 sequences and most-parsimonious VDJ recombination scenarios. In a later analysis, each TCR beta chain was defined by its CDR3 amino acid sequence together with its V-gene family, and reads lacking a unique V-gene family were excluded. To address suspected cross-contamination and a sequencing artifact, a later analysis removed 592 highly shared, low-generation-probability nucleotide sequences. In a later analysis, a clonal expansion index was calculated for each public chain from normalized within-repertoire ranks of inferred template counts. Generation probabilities in a later analysis came from a VDJ recombination model fitted to out-of-frame rearrangements, and those results were checked against IGoR. In a later analysis, TCR-TCR, TCR-HLA and TCR-CMV co-occurrence was scored with hypergeometric tests, and a repertoire-size bias correction was applied to TCR pairs. In a later analysis, false discovery rates were estimated by permuting HLA or CMV assignments 20 times. In a later analysis, co-occurring TCRs were grouped with DBSCAN, and TCRdist sequence similarity was added when clustering was performed within HLA-allele-positive subsets. Repertoires with fewer than 30,000 or more than 120,000 public chains, plus five repertoires with anomalous nucleotide sharing, were excluded from co-occurrence clustering. TCRdb limited this immuneACCESS table to in-frame rearrangements with V and J called. A share of clones is missing; checked studies link under half to unresolved V genes, and the rest is unexplained. The V and J calls and clone size are taken from that table; D and trimming were inferred from the DNA. The sample data list more than 85,000 clones, and 78% of these were observed just once. The top ten clones comprise roughly 1.2% of the sample.

The data are from a study of cytomegalovirus exposure and HLA in healthy donors (dated by TCRdb to about 2017). General notes on the study: An earlier analysis of 550 to 700 of the donors reported about 250 Gb of sequence data and 100 million to 130 million unique TCR beta sequences from around 200 million T cells. About 310 gigabases of sequencing data and some 85 million unique TCR sequences were included in an early release covering around 650 HLA-typed donors. Of the 398 genotyped donors, 75% to 85% were placed in the genetic ancestry cluster associated with self-reported Caucasian donors. The study was designed to test whether signatures of past pathogen exposure could be identified by cataloging public T cell receptors. The study profiled the T cell repertoires of about 720 subjects by immunosequencing and related them to cytomegalovirus serostatus. A separate validation cohort of roughly 110 different subjects was used in addition to the 666-subject first cohort. The study combined high-throughput TCR immunosequencing, statistical association of individual TCRs with disease status, and machine learning to predict cytomegalovirus infection status. A later analysis re-analyzed previously published TCR beta repertoires from 660 or so donors and added high-resolution HLA genotyping to study TCR occurrence patterns. Rather than using new phenotypic data, the later analysis identified candidate immune exposures from TCR beta sequences and from how often those sequences occurred across donors. An earlier analysis of 587 of the donors used high-throughput TCR beta sequencing to judge whether each TCR beta V gene segment behaved as functional or pseudogenic. Donor age, sex, ethnicity and CMV serostatus were compiled together with the repertoire data. In a later genetic analysis, genome-wide SNP genotypes for about three fifths of the roughly 670 donors were used, and that subset was treated as a discovery cohort. Every repertoire in the discovery cohort had been generated on one and the same sequencing platform. HLA typing included class I and class II loci at four-digit resolution. The number of typed donors differed by locus: about 620-640 for A, B, C, DRB1 and DQB1; some 500 for DQA1; approximately 600 for DPA1; and 450 to 480 for DPB1. Roughly five DR-DQ haplotypes were treated as single units for association and clustering because of strong linkage in the cohort. On average, around 240,000 unique TCR beta nucleotide sequences were sequenced per donor among 398 genotyped donors of the cohort, with about 17% of those sequences being non-productive.

Findings and caveats that apply to the study as a whole: In the study, some 160 TCR beta chains were listed as associated with cytomegalovirus. A later genetic analysis reported fewer N-insertions in productive TCRs among donors in an Asian-associated ancestry cluster than the roughly 700-donor mean. The cohort was sequenced for TCR beta chains only, and without alpha or paired-chain data the features that could be detected were limited. A further reported finding was that TCR beta sequences accurately predicted the HLA-A and HLA-B alleles for most subjects in the first cohort. A later analysis reported that several top co-occurrence clusters appeared linked to parvovirus B19, influenza, CMV and Epstein-Barr virus. Compared with equally common non-associated chains, HLA-associated TCR beta chains in a later analysis were more clonally expanded and had lower generation probabilities. Assigning TCR associations to individual alleles was difficult when HLA alleles, especially DR and DQ, strongly co-occurred. A group of highly shared sequence variants was considered likely to be a technical artifact of the sequencing pipeline. Because HLA typing was unavailable for some donors at each locus, only the typed subset was used in association tests. The only immune exposure information available for the cohort was CMV serostatus. An association between a missense DCLRE1C variant and V-gene and J-gene trimming of TCR beta chains was found in a later genetic analysis and replicated in an independent cohort. In vitro tests confirmed that three of the cytomegalovirus-associated TCR beta chains recognize cytomegalovirus antigens. The authors suggested that the approach could potentially be extended to other disease states and immunological phenotypes. In a later analysis, the rate of TCR association differed among HLA loci, with DRB1 alleles having the most associated TCRs and HLA-C alleles having the fewest. Because counts were too low, roughly 18 rarely observed V segments, including chromosome 9 orphons, were left out of the earlier analysis of roughly 600 of the donors. Sequencing depth was assumed to be roughly uniform across donors in the presence/absence analyses, though that assumption may not hold. The 87-base-pair reads could not distinguish some IMGT-functional V segments, including TRBV6-2 and TRBV6-3, so those segments were excluded. Specific HLA alleles were associated with 15,000 to 20,000 TCR beta sequences at a false discovery rate of 0.05 in a later analysis. Most TCR sequences were seen in very few donors, while some public TCRs were found in many individuals. Cytomegalovirus status was reported to be diagnosed by the classifier with high specificity and sensitivity in both the original and validation cohorts. Correlated functional status among segregating V segments might be attributable to linkage disequilibrium, but an unknown experimental factor could not be ruled out. A later analysis found that most CMV-associated TCR beta chains appeared HLA-restricted, with HLA associations seemingly driven largely by CMV exposure. An earlier analysis of approximately 590 of the donors showed that most TCR beta V segments appeared in productive rearrangements either about 90% or about 30% of the time, which broadly matched IMGT annotations.

What was sequenced was PBMCs. The TCR comes from a woman aged 30 to 39 in good health and CMV-seronegative. Recombination joined TRBV7-9 with TRBJ1-1; a tentative D match to TRBD1 spans 6 bases. The nucleotides are TGTGCAGTGGACAGTGAAGCTTTCTTT. This is translated as CAVDSEAFF.